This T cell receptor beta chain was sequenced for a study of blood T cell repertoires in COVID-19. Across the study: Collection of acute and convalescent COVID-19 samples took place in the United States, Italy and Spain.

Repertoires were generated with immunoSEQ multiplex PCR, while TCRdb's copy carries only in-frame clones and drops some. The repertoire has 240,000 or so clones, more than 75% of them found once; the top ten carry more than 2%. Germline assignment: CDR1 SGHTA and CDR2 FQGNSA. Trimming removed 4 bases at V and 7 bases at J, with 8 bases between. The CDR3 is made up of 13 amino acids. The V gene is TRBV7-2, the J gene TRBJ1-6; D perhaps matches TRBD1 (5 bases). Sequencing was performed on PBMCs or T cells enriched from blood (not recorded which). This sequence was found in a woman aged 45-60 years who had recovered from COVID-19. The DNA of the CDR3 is TGTGCCAGCAGCTCCTACAGGAATTCACCCCTCCACTTT. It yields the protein CASSSYRNSPLHF.